The source of this T cell receptor (beta chain) is a study of PD-1 blockade in classical Hodgkin lymphoma. Across the study: Administration of nivolumab to patients was at 3 mg/kg intravenously every 2 weeks. General observations from the study: Complete responders entered with baseline diversity on par with newly diagnosed patients, the results showed. In CD4+ cells, TCR diversity went up significantly by C4D1, but in CD8+ cells it did not.

This CDR3 has 17 amino acids. The junction had 12 bases not matched to a gene; V was cut back by 2 bases and J by 6 bases. Looked up from germline, CDR1 is MDHEN and CDR2 is SYDVKM. Assay: immunoSEQ multiplex PCR; the TCRdb copy retains only in-frame clones and omits some. Among 90,000 to 110,000 clones listed, 89% were seen once. This sample's time point: cycle 4 day 1 (C4D1), after 6 weeks of nivolumab. Every single patient, without exception, relapsed after autologous stem cell transplantation, and brentuximab vedotin exposure varied. As regards this clone: Its antigen remains unknown.

This specimen was peripheral blood mononuclear cells (PBMCs), taken before the fourth cycle of nivolumab. This TCR was recovered from a human donor with classical Hodgkin lymphoma. V and J are TRBV28 and TRBJ2-5; 10 positions agree with TRBD2. The CDR3 DNA sequence: TGTGCCAGCAGTTTAGATTTTCGGACTAGCGGATTGCAGACCCAGTACTTC. Its protein product is CASSLDFRTSGLQTQYF.